A single sample gave rise to the 5 T cell receptor beta chains below, sequenced in a study of Ad26.COV2.S vaccination and SARS-CoV-2 variants. Using immunoSEQ multiplex PCR, the repertoire was profiled, and TCRdb retains in-frame clones only, with some absent. The sample yields roughly 500,000 clones, roughly 89% seen once. Indicated treatment: 15 to 20 received Ad26.COV2.S at low or high dose, single or two shots; 5 received placebo; per-sample allocation not given. Day 63 following the first vaccine or placebo injection was when the samples were taken. The material sequenced was peripheral blood, taken in a trial of Ad26.COV2.S vaccine versus placebo. The receptors were gathered from a person aged 18-60 years who received the Ad26.COV2.S COVID-19 vaccine or a placebo.

The gene calls are TRBV6-5 and TRBJ1-5; D unclear. Trimming removed 6 bases from V and 0 bases from J, with 12 bases in between. In germline, CDR1 is MNHEY, CDR2 SVGAGI. The CDR3 is 15 residues long. The CDR3 here is CASRTAPNSNQPQHF. CDR3 sequence (DNA): TGTGCCAGCAGAACGGCTCCCAATAGCAATCAGCCCCAGCATTTT.

The chain uses TRBV6-7 and TRBJ2-5; 8 bases are a match to TRBD1. TRBV6-7 is filed as an ORF, its function uncertain. V shed 11 bases and J 1 base; nucleotides not matched to a gene: 6. The length of the CDR3 is 13 residues. The CDR3 loop reads CAGFTGGQETQYF. In DNA, the CDR3 is TGTGCCGGATTCACAGGGGGCCAAGAGACCCAGTACTTC.

The chain combines TRBV5-1 with TRBJ2-5; D is possibly TRBD1 or TRBD2 (5 bases each). V lost 0 bases, J lost 5 bases, and 14 bases lay in between. Looked up from germline, CDR1 is SGHRS and CDR2 is YFSETQ. The CDR3 is 15 residues long. The CDR3 region is CASSLAGPWGETQYF. CDR3 coding DNA: TGCGCCAGCAGCTTGGCCGGCCCCTGGGGGGAGACCCAGTACTTC.

This CDR3 is CASSGWLHSGNTIYF. DNA for the CDR3: TGTGCCAGCAGCGGGTGGTTACACTCTGGAAACACCATATATTTT. The rearrangement links TRBV9 to TRBJ1-3; D is undetermined. This CDR3 is built from 15 residues. V gave up 3 bases and J gave up 0 bases, with 10 bases separating them. Germline V CDR1 and CDR2: SGDLS, YYNGEE.

The chain carries TRBV6-5 and TRBJ2-1; 8 nucleotides line up with TRBD2. V trimming: 4 bases; J trimming: 6 bases; junction bases outside the gene matches: 8. The germline V gene has CDR1 MNHEY and CDR2 SVGAGI. The CDR3 runs 15 residues. The CDR3 here is CASSFTSGLGNEQFF. In DNA, the CDR3 is TGTGCCAGCAGTTTTACTAGCGGTCTCGGCAATGAGCAGTTCTTC.